This TCR beta chain was sequenced in a study of radiotherapy plus CTLA-4 blockade in lung cancer. Findings of the study overall: Some TCR clones had been derived from tumors. These clones expanded in peripheral blood after radiotherapy plus ipilimumab. Alongside interferon-beta, early blood T cell clone dynamics were reportedly the best predictor of response.

This clone was counted between two and nine times. Its antigen is not identified. The V gene's germline CDR1 is SGHDT and CDR2 YYEEEE. The CDR3 is 13 amino acids. The V end was cut by 2 bases, the J end by 8 bases, with 10 bases between. Clones were sequenced by immunoSEQ multiplex PCR, and TCRdb holds only the in-frame ones, with some missing. The table records over 80,000 clones, about four fifths of them present only once. This TCR derives from a human donor with non-small cell lung cancer who had stable disease on radiotherapy plus ipilimumab. The sequencing used peripheral blood, collected from a patient treated with radiotherapy plus ipilimumab. The V gene is TRBV5-6, the J gene TRBJ1-4; D remains ambiguous. Here the CDR3 DNA reads TGTGCCAGCAGCTTTGGGTTCGAGGAAAAACTGTTTTTT. Its translation is CASSFGFEEKLFF.